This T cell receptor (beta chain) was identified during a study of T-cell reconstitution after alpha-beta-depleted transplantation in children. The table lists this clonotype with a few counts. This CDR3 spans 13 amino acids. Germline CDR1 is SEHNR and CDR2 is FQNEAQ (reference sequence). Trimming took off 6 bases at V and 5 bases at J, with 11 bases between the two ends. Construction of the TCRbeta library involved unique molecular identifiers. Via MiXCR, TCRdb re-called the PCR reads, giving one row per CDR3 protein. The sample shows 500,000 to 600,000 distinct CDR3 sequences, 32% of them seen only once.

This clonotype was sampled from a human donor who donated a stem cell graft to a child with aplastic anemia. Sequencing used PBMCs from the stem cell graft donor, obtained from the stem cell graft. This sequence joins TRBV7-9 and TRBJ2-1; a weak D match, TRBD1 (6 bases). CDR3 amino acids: CASRAGVHNEQFF. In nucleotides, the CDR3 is TGTGCCAGCAGAGCAGGGGTGCACAATGAGCAGTTCTTC.